This T cell receptor (beta chain) was obtained from a study of T cell changes during pregnancy in multiple sclerosis (dated by TCRdb to between 2017 and 2020). About the full investigation: The study examined how the T cell repertoire changed over the course of pregnancy in women with multiple sclerosis.

The cysteine opens and the phenylalanine closes a CDR3 of 14 amino acids. The read is trimmed to its CDR3 DNA, 42 bases read in frame from base 1. Taken from the germline V gene, the CDR1 and CDR2 loops are SGDLS and YYNGEE. Germline trimming: 5 bases from V, 4 bases from J; junction bases outside gene matches: 9. The protocol used for the library was the immunoSEQ multiplex PCR assay. Held by TCRdb, this immuneACCESS table contains in-frame sequences only and omits some clones. Under half of the omission traces to an unresolved V gene where checked; the cause of the rest is unknown. For this sample there are 25,000 to 30,000 clones; roughly 90% appear just once. The ten largest clones capture 0.45% to 0.6% of the sample. With regard to this clone: Its antigen is still unknown. Nothing much larger sits one base from this clone, and base qualities are not available.

The TCR sequence derives from a female donor in good health, enrolled as a control in a pregnancy study. The specimen was CD4+ T cells from peripheral blood mononuclear cells, collected in the first trimester of pregnancy. In this chain, TRBV9 is recombined with TRBJ2-7; 7 central bases correspond to TRBD1. The CDR3 has the sequence CASSLGTDGYEQYF. The DNA is as follows: TGTGCCAGCAGTCTGGGGACAGATGGGTACGAGCAGTACTTC.